This T cell receptor beta chain derives from a study of blood T cell repertoires in COVID-19. This clone occurred once. Trimming shortened V by 4 bases and J by 3 bases, and 13 bases separated the two germline ends. CDR1 LNHDA and CDR2 SQIVND come from the germline V gene (reference sequence). The CDR3 loop spans 14 amino acids. Using immunoSEQ multiplex PCR, the repertoire was profiled, and TCRdb retains in-frame clones only, with some absent. Altogether roughly 200,000 clones are present, approximately 79% being singletons, with the ten largest covering less than 15%. The receptor was derived from a man between 50 and 59 years old who had recovered from COVID-19. The sequencing input was peripheral blood. V and J are TRBV19 and TRBJ2-7; possible D gene TRBD1, 6 bases. For the CDR3, the DNA is TGTGCCAGTAGTAGATCGACAGGAGACTACGAGCAGTACTTC. This translates into CASSRSTGDYEQYF.